Listed below are T cell receptor beta chains from one sample, sequenced in a study of shared T cell receptors in the human thymus. Some clones are missing from TCRdb's copy, which holds only in-frame ones; the method was immunoSEQ multiplex PCR. The sample includes more than 550,000 clones, approximately 85% of them seen just once. The data also belong to a second study, concerning human thymus T cells.

Sequencing was performed on thymocytes. Receptor source: a girl less than two years old with a congenital heart defect. The CDR3 runs from the conserved cysteine through the conserved F or W. The order of the fields is J gene, D gene, clone size, V gene, CDR3 protein, CDR3 DNA. D genes are given only for firm matches. Only some rows state a clone size, as once, few, many or a class for expanded clones.

TRBJ2-7,TRBD1,-,TRBV4-1,CASSHETRDRPPYEQYF,TGCGCCAGCAGCCACGAAACCCGGGACAGGCCGCCCTACGAGCAGTACTTC
TRBJ2-3,-,-,TRBV7-3,CASSLNQLLSTDTQYF,TGTGCCAGCAGCTTAAATCAACTACTAAGCACAGATACGCAGTATTTT
TRBJ1-3,-,-,TRBV7-9,CASSFTHPIPNTIYF,TGTGCCAGCAGCTTTACACATCCAATCCCAAACACCATATATTTT
TRBJ2-3,TRBD1,-,TRBV27,CASSFTGLLRPGTGSMGTDTQYF,TGTGCCAGCAGTTTTACTGGGTTGCTCCGTCCCGGGACAGGGTCGATGGGAACAGATACGCAGTATTTT
TRBJ1-5,-,-,TRBV27,CAISKGVNQPQHF,TGTGCCATTTCCAAAGGGGTAAATCAGCCCCAGCATTTT
TRBJ1-2,-,-,TRBV6-1,CASSRQSELRFSSF,TGTGCCAGCAGCAGACAGTCGGAACTAAGATTCTCAAGCTTC
TRBJ2-7,-,-,TRBV2,CASSDVGPDRFFLAQWYYEQYF,TGTGCCAGCAGTGATGTTGGCCCCGACAGATTTTTCCTCGCCCAATGGTACTACGAGCAGTACTTC
TRBJ1-6,TRBD1,-,TRBV28,CASNSRDSLSYNSPLHF,TGTGCCAGCAACTCTCGGGACAGCCTCTCCTATAATTCACCCCTCCACTTT
TRBJ1-2,-,-,TRBV11-2,CASSHMYPNYGYTF,TGTGCCAGCAGCCACATGTATCCAAACTATGGCTACACCTTC
TRBJ1-5,-,-,TRBV9,CASSVDHRGQPQHF,TGTGCCAGCAGCGTAGATCATAGAGGTCAGCCCCAGCATTTT
TRBJ1-2,-,-,TRBV27,CASRSGGHGYTF,TGTGCCAGCAGATCCGGGGGGCATGGCTACACCTTC
TRBJ2-7,-,-,TRBV5-3,CARSSKNRVYEQYF,TGTGCCAGAAGCTCCAAAAACAGGGTGTACGAGCAGTACTTC
TRBJ1-2,TRBD1,-,TRBV4-3,CASSQAPRGQGYTNYGYTF,TGCGCCAGCAGCCAAGCCCCCCGGGGACAGGGGTACACTAACTATGGCTACACCTTC
TRBJ2-1,-,-,TRBV14,CASSQVSPTGGHYNEQFF,TGTGCCAGCAGCCAAGTCTCCCCCACGGGGGGCCACTACAATGAGCAGTTCTTC
TRBJ1-2,TRBD1,-,TRBV19,CASRHSGGQLEDGYTF,TGTGCCAGTAGACATTCTGGGGGACAGTTAGAAGATGGCTACACCTTC
TRBJ2-7,-,-,TRBV27,CASSFNQATSSYEQYF,TGTGCCAGCAGTTTCAATCAGGCTACGAGCTCCTACGAGCAGTACTTC
TRBJ1-5,-,-,TRBV28,CASSPRPFHASQPQHF,TGTGCCAGCAGTCCTCGACCCTTTCATGCTAGTCAGCCCCAGCATTTT
TRBJ2-1,TRBD1,-,TRBV5-4,CASSSRTDRAYNEQFF,TGTGCCAGCAGCTCCAGAACCGACAGGGCCTACAATGAGCAGTTCTTC
TRBJ2-7,TRBD1,-,TRBV4-1,CASSPRPTGSIYEQYF,TGCGCCAGCAGCCCCCGCCCGACAGGGTCGATTTACGAGCAGTACTTC
TRBJ1-2,-,-,TRBV10-3,CASTFRGNYGYTF,TGTGCCAGCACCTTCAGGGGAAACTATGGCTACACCTTC
TRBJ2-7,-,once,TRBV9,CASSVGQDTYEQYF,TGTGCCAGCAGCGTAGGCCAGGACACCTACGAGCAGTACTTC
TRBJ1-1,TRBD1,few,TRBV5-1,CASSHPGDSRRAFF,TGCGCCAGCAGCCACCCAGGGGACAGCCGTCGGGCTTTCTTT
TRBJ1-2,TRBD1,-,TRBV5-1,CASSLGDQGQGGSWNYGYTF,TGCGCCAGCAGCTTGGGGGATCAGGGACAGGGAGGATCCTGGAACTATGGCTACACCTTC
TRBJ1-2,-,-,TRBV2,CAIHPYGTSQGGYTF,TGTGCCATCCACCCTTACGGGACATCCCAGGGAGGCTACACCTTC
TRBJ1-6,-,-,TRBV7-7,CASSLPRPGVLDSPLHF,TGTGCTAGCAGCTTACCCCGGCCCGGGGTATTGGATTCACCCCTCCACTTT
TRBJ2-1,TRBD2,-,TRBV25-1,CASSEKSGGPTGNEQFF,TGTGCCAGCAGTGAGAAAAGCGGGGGCCCTACCGGCAATGAGCAGTTCTTC
TRBJ1-2,-,-,TRBV11-3,CASSFREGGYTF,TGTGCCAGCAGCTTCAGGGAGGGTGGCTACACCTTC
TRBJ2-5,-,-,TRBV6-1,CASLGARIQETQYF,TGTGCCAGCCTCGGTGCCAGAATACAGGAGACCCAGTACTTC
TRBJ1-1,-,-,TRBV7-3,CASSPSSPNTEAFF,TGTGCCAGCAGCCCCTCGTCTCCGAACACTGAAGCTTTCTTT
TRBJ2-7,TRBD2,once,TRBV10-3,CATAGPGEGSYEQYF,TGTGCCACGGCAGGGCCGGGGGAGGGGTCCTACGAGCAGTACTTC
TRBJ2-5,-,-,TRBV7-6,CASSLDPTGPETQYF,TGTGCCAGCAGCCTCGACCCCACAGGGCCGGAGACCCAGTACTTC
TRBJ1-6,TRBD1,-,TRBV2,CARQGEYSPLHF,TGTGCCAGACAGGGGGAGTACTCACCCCTCCACTTT
TRBJ2-3,TRBD2,few,TRBV7-2,CASSYLAGGSIDTQYF,TGTGCCAGCAGCTATCTAGCGGGGGGGAGCATAGATACGCAGTATTTT
TRBJ2-3,-,-,TRBV5-1,CASSLSVQGAGTDTQYF,TGCGCCAGCAGCTTATCAGTTCAGGGTGCGGGCACAGATACGCAGTATTTT
TRBJ1-2,TRBD1,-,TRBV5-1,CASSLVTGGRGYTF,TGCGCCAGCAGCTTGGTAACAGGGGGACGTGGCTACACCTTC
TRBJ2-1,TRBD1,-,TRBV7-8,CASSPRQGSYNEQFF,TGTGCCAGCAGCCCGCGACAGGGTTCCTACAATGAGCAGTTCTTC
TRBJ2-2,TRBD1,-,TRBV18,CASSPTTLSRQGYGELFF,TGTGCCAGCTCACCGACCACCCTGAGCAGACAGGGCTACGGGGAGCTGTTTTTT
TRBJ1-2,TRBD1,-,TRBV25-1,CASSERWTGEGLGYGYTF,TGTGCCAGCAGTGAACGTTGGACAGGGGAGGGATTAGGCTATGGCTACACCTTC
TRBJ2-7,TRBD2,-,TRBV2,CADRGLAGPQYF,TGTGCCGACCGGGGGCTAGCGGGGCCCCAGTACTTC
TRBJ2-7,TRBD2,once,TRBV7-2,CASSWGGEQYF,TGTGCCAGCAGTTGGGGGGGCGAGCAGTACTTC
TRBJ2-1,TRBD1,-,TRBV5-1,CASSLVRRDRNNNEQFF,TGCGCCAGCAGCTTGGTTAGAAGGGACAGGAATAACAATGAGCAGTTCTTC
TRBJ1-2,-,-,TRBV20-1,CSVSGNGYTF,TGCAGTGTTTCCGGGAATGGCTACACCTTC
TRBJ2-2,-,-,TRBV6-1,CASSGTGANTGELFF,TGTGCCAGCAGCGGCACAGGCGCGAACACCGGGGAGCTGTTTTTT
TRBJ1-5,TRBD1,-,TRBV19,CASRRPGQPSNQPQHF,TGTGCCAGTAGGCGACCGGGACAGCCTAGCAATCAGCCCCAGCATTTT
TRBJ1-1,-,-,TRBV5-8,CASSLEAGGRWAFF,TGTGCCAGCAGCTTGGAAGCGGGGGGCAGGTGGGCTTTCTTT
TRBJ1-2,TRBD1,-,TRBV5-8,CASSFESLSRTGYGYTF,TGTGCCAGCAGCTTCGAGTCGTTAAGCCGGACAGGATATGGCTACACCTTC
TRBJ2-1,-,-,TRBV27,CASKLDRKRLVVFF,TGTGCCAGCAAACTAGACCGCAAAAGACTAGTTGTGTTCTTC
TRBJ1-2,-,-,TRBV18,CASSPHPGYNYGYTF,TGTGCCAGCTCACCTCATCCGGGTTACAACTATGGCTACACCTTC
TRBJ1-2,-,-,TRBV7-9,CASSLPSAANYGYTF,TGTGCCAGCAGCTTACCCTCGGCAGCGAACTATGGCTACACCTTC
TRBJ1-6,-,-,TRBV4-1,CASSQATVDNSPLHF,TGCGCCAGCAGCCAAGCAACAGTAGATAATTCACCCCTCCACTTT